The 30 T cell receptor beta chains in this list originate from one sample, sequenced in a study of blood T cell repertoires in COVID-19. Some clones are missing from TCRdb's copy, which holds only in-frame ones; the method was immunoSEQ multiplex PCR. The sample contains some 390,000 clones, roughly nine tenths of which appear only once. Sequencing was done on a sample of PBMCs or T cells enriched from blood (not recorded which). The receptors come from a woman in her 30s who had recovered from COVID-19.

This chain connects TRBV5-1 to TRBJ2-2; perhaps TRBD1 as D (6 bases). The CDR3 has 14 amino acids. The V gene's germline CDR1 is SGHRS and CDR2 YFSETQ. The V end was cut by 6 bases, the J end by 1 base, with 10 bases between. CDR3 DNA sequence: TGCGCCAGCAACCCGGGACAGAACACCGGGGAGCTGTTTTTT. Encoded protein: CASNPGQNTGELFF.

The chain is built from TRBV28 and TRBJ1-1; D is possibly TRBD1 (5 bases). Trimming took 7 bases from V and 1 from J, leaving 16 bases between them. This CDR3 is 15 amino acids long. CDR1 is MDHEN, CDR2 SYDVKM, per germline. CDR3 region: CASNGGTRANTEAFF. The CDR3 bases are TGTGCCAGCAATGGGGGGACTCGCGCGAACACTGAAGCTTTCTTT.

This chain links TRBV12-3 or TRBV12-4 with TRBJ1-2; possibly TRBD1 for D (5 bases). CDR3 length: 13 amino acids. V gave up 8 bases and J gave up 4 bases, with 14 bases separating them. This CDR3 reads CASGSGRVYGYTF. CDR3 sequence (DNA): TGTGCCAGCGGTTCGGGCAGGGTCTATGGCTACACCTTC.

The chain has TRBV11-2 and TRBJ2-2; weak D call: TRBD1 (6 bases). Germline V gives CDR1 SGHAT, CDR2 FQNNGV. Trimming cost V 4 bases and J 0 bases, with 9 bases left between them. This CDR3 spans 15 amino acids. The CDR3 DNA follows: TGTGCCAGCAGCTCCTCAGGGGCGAACACCGGGGAGCTGTTTTTT. This sequence encodes CASSSSGANTGELFF.

The CDR3, as DNA: TGCGCCAGCAGGATCACTACTAGCGGGAGGCGTACAGATACGCAGTATTTT. This translates into CASRITTSGRRTDTQYF. The rearrangement links TRBV10-1 to TRBJ2-3, with 12 bases identical to TRBD2. Unmatched junction bases numbered 10, after V lost 6 bases and J lost 3 bases. This CDR3 contains 17 residues. CDR1 WNHNN and CDR2 SYGVQD come from the germline V gene (reference sequence).

The gene calls are TRBV9 and TRBJ2-3; D possibly corresponds to TRBD1 (6 bases). Deletions cut 3 bases from V and 5 bases from J, with 16 bases between. Germline CDR1 is SGDLS and CDR2 is YYNGEE. The CDR3 length is 15 residues. CDR3 protein: CASSAQGDYRDTQYF. The CDR3 DNA follows: TGTGCCAGCAGCGCACAGGGAGACTACCGAGATACGCAGTATTTT.

The chain recombines TRBV28 with TRBJ1-4; unclear D gene. The CDR3 extends over 15 amino acids. CDR1 is MDHEN and CDR2 is SYDVKM in the germline V gene. The ends were cut back, 5 bases at V and 5 bases at J, with 15 bases in the middle. CDR3 DNA sequence: TGTGCCAGCAGTGCCCAGGAGGGAGGGAATGAAAAACTGTTTTTT. Amino acids: CASSAQEGGNEKLFF.

V and J are TRBV29-1 and TRBJ2-4; D perhaps matches TRBD1 (7 bases). The ends were cut back, 1 base at V and 0 bases at J, with 22 bases in the middle. The CDR3 covers 19 residues. Germline values: CDR1 SQVTM, CDR2 ANQGSEA. In DNA form, the CDR3 reads TGCAGCGTTGAAGGTCAAACAGGGGAGGTTTCAATAGCCAAAAACATTCAGTACTTC. This codes for CSVEGQTGEVSIAKNIQYF.

The rearrangement uses TRBV18 and TRBJ1-3, with TRBD1 matching 10 bases. V lost 2 bases to trimming and J lost 8 bases; unmatched junction nucleotides: 3. The CDR3 sequence is 14 residues long. Germline V gene lookup returns CDR1 KGHSH and CDR2 LQKENI. The CDR3, as DNA: TGTGCCAGCTCACCAGCCGGGACAGGGGACACCATATATTTT. It specifies CASSPAGTGDTIYF.

This clone was counted only a few times. The V and J genes are TRBV6-1 and TRBJ2-6, with 12 bases matching TRBD1. Germline lookup yields CDR1 MNHNS and CDR2 SASEGT. The CDR3 has 19 residues. With V trimmed by 4 bases and J by 2 bases, 9 bases remained unmatched. The CDR3 DNA reads TGTGCCAGCAGTGGGCTGCCGGGACAGGGGGCGCCTGGGGCCAACGTCCTGACTTTC. This gives the protein CASSGLPGQGAPGANVLTF.

The chain uses TRBV4-1 and TRBJ2-5; perhaps TRBD2 as D (7 bases). V lost 1 base and J 5 bases, leaving 17 bases between the germline ends. The CDR3 has 16 residues. From germline, CDR1 is MGHRA and CDR2 YSYEKL. The CDR3 DNA reads as TGCGCCAGCAGCCAAGTGGGGGGGGCCTCGTGGGAGACCCAGTACTTC. Protein product: CASSQVGGASWETQYF.

The chain carries TRBV10-3 and TRBJ1-1, with a possible D match to TRBD1 (6 bases). The length of the CDR3 is 19 residues. The ends were cut back, 3 bases at V and 5 bases at J, with 28 bases in the middle. The germline gives CDR1 ENHRY, CDR2 SYGVKD. The CDR3 loop reads CAISDFDTGRGAGSTEAFF. CDR3 nucleotide sequence: TGTGCCATCAGTGATTTCGACACGGGCAGGGGCGCGGGTTCTACTGAAGCTTTCTTT.

Comments on this clone: This may arise from a read error, as a much more abundant clone is one base away. The genes are TRBV9 and TRBJ2-7; D might be TRBD1 (6 bases). CDR3 length equals 15 residues. Trimming removed 0 bases at V and 0 bases at J, with 10 bases between. CDR1 is SGDLS and CDR2 is YYNGEE in the germline V gene. Here the CDR3 DNA reads TGTGCCAGCAGCGTAGGGGGACACCTCTCCTACGAGCAGTACTTC. It codes for CASSVGGHLSYEQYF.

V is TRBV7-9 and J is TRBJ1-3; 7 bases line up with TRBD1. The CDR3 totals 16 residues. Germline lookup yields CDR1 SEHNR and CDR2 FQNEAQ (reference sequence). The J segment lost 0 bases and the V segment lost 3 bases, leaving 5 bases of the junction unmatched. The CDR3 spells CASSFRTGLSGNTIYF. The DNA of the CDR3 is TGTGCCAGCAGCTTTAGGACAGGTCTCTCTGGAAACACCATATATTTT.

V and J are TRBV30 and TRBJ2-2; D perhaps matches TRBD2 (5 bases). Germline lookup yields CDR1 GTSNPN and CDR2 SVGIG (reference sequence). V was clipped by 2 bases and J by 7 bases, with 14 bases between them. This CDR3 is built from 14 residues. CDR3 nucleotide sequence: TGTGCCTGGAGTCCGTGGGAGTTGAGCGGGGAGCTGTTTTTT. Translation: CAWSPWELSGELFF.

The rearrangement links TRBV2 to TRBJ1-2, with a possible D match to TRBD1 (5 bases). Deletions cut 5 bases from V and 5 bases from J, with 15 bases between. The CDR3 has 14 amino acids. Germline assignment: CDR1 SNHLY and CDR2 FYNNEI. CDR3 nucleotide sequence: TGTGCCAGCAGTCTGACAGAGGCTATGTATGGCTACACCTTC. Amino acids: CASSLTEAMYGYTF.

The chain uses TRBV9 and TRBJ1-6; D is unclear. Trimming shortened V by 0 bases and J by 1 base, and 8 bases separated the two germline ends. This CDR3 contains 16 residues. CDR1 is SGDLS, CDR2 YYNGEE, per germline. CDR3 sequence reads: CASSVGAFSYNSPLHF. CDR3 DNA sequence: TGTGCCAGCAGCGTAGGGGCCTTTTCCTATAATTCACCCCTCCACTTT.

This sequence joins TRBV5-1 and TRBJ2-7; D perhaps matches TRBD1 (7 bases). This CDR3 has 15 amino acids. Per the germline V gene, CDR1 is SGHRS and CDR2 is YFSETQ. V lost 3 bases and J lost 4, with 17 bases in between. The CDR3 coding sequence is TGCGCCAGCAGCTCGCAGGGGGGAGGTGGGTACGAGCAGTACTTC. The encoded protein is CASSSQGGGGYEQYF.

The V gene is TRBV18, the J gene TRBJ1-1, with a tentative D call TRBD1 (6 bases). Deletions cut 4 bases from V and 1 base from J, with 19 bases between. The CDR3 runs to 17 residues. Germline loops: CDR1 KGHSH, CDR2 LQKENI. The CDR3 DNA is TGTGCCAGCTCACAAGGGGCGGGGGGGCCCGCGAACACTGAAGCTTTCTTT. As protein: CASSQGAGGPANTEAFF.

The chain joins TRBV7-2 to TRBJ1-6, with a weak D call TRBD1 (6 bases). V lost 6 bases and J lost 6, with 15 bases in between. CDR1 and CDR2 (germline): SGHTA, FQGNSA. This CDR3 contains 15 residues. The CDR3: CASSPPGHINSPLHF. CDR3 in DNA: TGTGCCAGCAGTCCTCCGGGACACATTAATTCACCCCTCCACTTT.

The chain carries TRBV11-3 and TRBJ2-3; 10 bases fit TRBD2. The J segment lost 5 bases and the V segment lost 6 bases, leaving 5 bases of the junction unmatched. From germline, CDR1 is SGHNT and CDR2 YENEEA. The CDR3 contains 14 residues. This CDR3 reads CASSPSGRGDTQYF. CDR3 coding DNA: TGTGCCAGCAGTCCCAGCGGGAGGGGAGATACGCAGTATTTT. Together with reference TRBV11-3 and TRBJ2-3, the CDR3 gives the full variable domain: EAGVVQSPRYKIIEKKQPVAFWCNPISGHNTLYWYLQNLGQGPELLIRYENEEAVDDSQLPKDRFSAERLKGVDSTLKIQPAELGDSAVYLCASSPSGRGDTQYFGPGTRLTVL.

The chain joins TRBV5-1 to TRBJ2-1, with 10 bases identical to TRBD2. The CDR3 covers 16 residues. Germline V gives CDR1 SGHRS, CDR2 YFSETQ. Unmatched junction bases numbered 11, after V lost 5 bases and J lost 6 bases. DNA for the CDR3: TGCGCCAGCAGTCCCACACCAGCGGGAGGGAGCAATGAGCAGTTCTTC. The encoded protein is CASSPTPAGGSNEQFF.

This clone was seen just once. This chain links TRBV11-2 with TRBJ2-2, with D maybe TRBD2 (7 bases). V was cut by 5 bases and J by 5 bases, with 15 bases left in between. The CDR3 is 15 residues long. The germline V gene encodes CDR1 SGHAT and CDR2 FQNNGV. CDR3 coding DNA: TGTGCCAGCAGCCCCTCGGGGGGCCCAACCGGGGAGCTGTTTTTT. It is translated as CASSPSGGPTGELFF. Using reference TRBV11-2 and TRBJ2-2 for the parts outside the CDR3, the full variable domain is EAGVAQSPRYKIIEKRQSVAFWCNPISGHATLYWYQQILGQGPKLLIQFQNNGVVDDSQLPKDRFSAERLKGVDSTLKIQPAKLEDSAVYLCASSPSGGPTGELFFGEGSRLTVL.

The chain recombines TRBV11-3 with TRBJ2-1; the match to TRBD1 covers 11 bases. This CDR3 contains 15 residues. CDR1 is SGHNT and CDR2 is YENEEA in the germline V gene. Trimming removed 5 bases from V and 8 bases from J; junction bases left unmatched: 8. As DNA, the CDR3 is TGTGCCAGCAGCCCCGGGACAGGGGGGGGGTATGAGCAGTTCTTC. The encoded protein is CASSPGTGGGYEQFF.

The chain's CDR3 is CASSFLRSGPYEQYF. In nucleotides, the CDR3 is TGTGCCAGCAGCTTTCTTCGAAGCGGCCCCTACGAGCAGTACTTC. The V gene is TRBV7-9, the J gene TRBJ2-7; D may be TRBD2 (5 bases). Germline CDR1 SEHNR, CDR2 FQNEAQ (reference sequence). The CDR3 length is 15 residues. V was shortened by 3 bases and J by 2 bases, with 14 bases between the two germline ends.

This clone was observed a handful of times. The chain joins TRBV24-1 to TRBJ1-1, with a possible D match to TRBD1 (6 bases). The CDR3 contains 15 residues. The germline V gene encodes CDR1 KGHDR and CDR2 SFDVKD. Trimming shortened V by 10 bases and J by 6 bases, and 23 bases separated the two germline ends. This chain's CDR3 is CATRTVKGERSEAFF. The CDR3 region has the DNA TGTGCCACTAGGACAGTAAAGGGCGAAAGGTCTGAAGCTTTCTTT.

This chain connects TRBV18 to TRBJ2-2; possibly TRBD2 for D (5 bases). V lost 6 bases to trimming and J lost 1 base, with 15 bases between them. Germline lookup yields CDR1 KGHSH and CDR2 LQKENI. This CDR3 has 16 residues. In DNA, the CDR3 is TGTGCCAGCTCGCCCGTACGGCGGGTGAACACCGGGGAGCTGTTTTTT. Translation gives CASSPVRRVNTGELFF.

The CDR3 loop is CASRPLAEGKNTQYF. The CDR3 DNA sequence: TGTGCCAGCAGGCCTCTAGCGGAGGGGAAAAATACGCAGTATTTT. The chain links TRBV27 to TRBJ2-3; 7 nucleotides agree with TRBD2. V lost 6 bases, J lost 7 bases, and 13 bases stayed unmatched. CDR3 length: 15 amino acids. Germline CDR1 and CDR2: MNHEY and SMNVEV (reference sequence).

This clone came up once. V usage is TRBV19 and J usage is TRBJ2-5; D perhaps matches TRBD1 (6 bases). The CDR3 covers 14 residues. The germline gives CDR1 LNHDA, CDR2 SQIVND (reference sequence). The V end lost 3 bases, the J end lost 1 base, and 9 bases lay between the germline ends. CDR3 residues: CASSIGGFQETQYF. CDR3 DNA: TGTGCCAGTAGTATTGGGGGCTTCCAAGAGACCCAGTACTTC.

This clone was detected only once. This chain connects TRBV25-1 to TRBJ1-6, with 7 bases matching TRBD1. V lost 2 bases to trimming and J lost 10 bases; unmatched junction nucleotides: 8. There are 15 residues in the CDR3. Per the germline V gene, CDR1 is MGHDK and CDR2 is SYGVNS. DNA for the CDR3: TGTGCCAGCAGTGAAATAGTAGGGGGCGCATCACCCCTCCACTTT. It yields the protein CASSEIVGGASPLHF.